This entry features one T cell receptor (beta chain) sequence. Its specificity is not known. Ophthalmopathy patients all had a Clinical Activity Score of at least 3, a NOSPECS grade of at least 4 and disease under 3 months old. The diagnostic basis comprised clinical symptoms, serum thyroxine and TRAb, thyroid ultrasound and orbital computed tomography. PBMCs stemmed from about 9.7 ml fresh peripheral blood. Germline values: CDR1 MNHEY, CDR2 SVGEGT. V was cut by 5 bases and J by 3 bases, with 10 bases left in between. CDR3 length: 13 amino acids. The sample originates from a study of T cells in Graves' hyperthyroidism and ophthalmopathy. Study-wide results and limits: The model forecast ophthalmopathy, anticipating it by a median 6.5 months before onset.

Amplification yielded TCR beta CDR3 regions, with RNA transcripts as the source. HTBI primers drove first-round RT-PCR of the TCR CDR3. From the multiplex PCR reads, TCRdb called clonotypes with MiXCR, one entry per CDR3 protein. The sample yields around 250,000 distinct CDR3 sequences, roughly 22% seen once. The TCR was taken from a woman aged 40 to 50 with Graves' ophthalmopathy. The V gene is TRBV6-2 or TRBV6-3, the J gene TRBJ1-1; unclear D gene. Specimen: blood. The CDR3, as DNA: TGTGCCAGCAGTGACCCCGAGGACACTGAAGCTTTCTTT. Amino acids: CASSDPEDTEAFF.